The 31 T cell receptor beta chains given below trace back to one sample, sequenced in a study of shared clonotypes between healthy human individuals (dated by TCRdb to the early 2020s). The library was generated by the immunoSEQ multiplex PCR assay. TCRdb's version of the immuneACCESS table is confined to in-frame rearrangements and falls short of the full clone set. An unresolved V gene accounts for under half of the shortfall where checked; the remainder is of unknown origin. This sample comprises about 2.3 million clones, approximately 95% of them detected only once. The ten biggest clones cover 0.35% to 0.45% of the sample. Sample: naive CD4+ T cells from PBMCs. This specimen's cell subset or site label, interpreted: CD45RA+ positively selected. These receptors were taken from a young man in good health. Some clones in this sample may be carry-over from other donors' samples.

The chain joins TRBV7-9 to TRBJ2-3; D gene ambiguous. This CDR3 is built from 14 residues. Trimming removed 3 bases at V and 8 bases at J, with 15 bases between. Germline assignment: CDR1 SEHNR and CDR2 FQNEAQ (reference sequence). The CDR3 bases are TGTGCCAGCAGCTTTGGAGCTTCTCCGGGTACGCAGTATTTT. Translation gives CASSFGASPGTQYF. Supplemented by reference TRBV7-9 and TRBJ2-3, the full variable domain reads DTGVSQNPRHKITKRGQNVTFRCDPISEHNRLYWYRQTLGQGPEFLTYFQNEAQLEKSRLLSDRFSAERPKGSFSTLEIQRTEQGDSAMYLCASSFGASPGTQYFGPGTRLTVL.

This CDR3 reads CASSPDRPLGYEQYF. For the CDR3, the DNA is TGTGCCAGCAGCCCGGACAGGCCATTGGGCTACGAGCAGTACTTC. The J gene is TRBJ2-7, the V gene TRBV7-2; the match to TRBD1 covers 7 bases. CDR3 length equals 15 residues. Germline trimming cut 5 bases from V and 3 bases from J; bases unmatched to any gene: 10. From germline, CDR1 is SGHTA and CDR2 FQGNSA.

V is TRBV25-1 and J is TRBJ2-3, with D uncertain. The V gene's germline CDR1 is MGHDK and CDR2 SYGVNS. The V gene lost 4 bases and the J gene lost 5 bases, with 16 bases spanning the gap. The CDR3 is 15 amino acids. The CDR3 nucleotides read TGTGCCAGCAGTGCGGCCTCTCTAGTCGTAGATACGCAGTATTTT. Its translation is CASSAASLVVDTQYF.

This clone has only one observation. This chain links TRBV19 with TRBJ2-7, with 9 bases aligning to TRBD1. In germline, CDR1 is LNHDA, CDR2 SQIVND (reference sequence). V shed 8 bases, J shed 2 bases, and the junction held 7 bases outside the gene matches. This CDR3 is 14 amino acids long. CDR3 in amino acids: CASEAGTGPYEQYF. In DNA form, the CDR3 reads TGTGCCAGTGAAGCCGGGACAGGGCCCTACGAGCAGTACTTC. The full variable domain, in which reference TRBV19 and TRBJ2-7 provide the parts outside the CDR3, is DGGITQSPKYLFRKEGQNVTLSCEQNLNHDAMYWYRQDPGQGLRLIYYSQIVNDFQKGDIAEGYSVSREKKESFPLTVTSAQKNPTAFYLCASEAGTGPYEQYFGPGTRLTVT.

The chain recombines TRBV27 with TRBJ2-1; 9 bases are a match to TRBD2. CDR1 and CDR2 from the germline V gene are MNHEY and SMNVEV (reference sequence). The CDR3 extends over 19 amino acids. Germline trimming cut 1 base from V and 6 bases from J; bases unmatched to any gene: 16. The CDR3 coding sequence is TGTGCCAGCAGTTTATACGGGTTATTAGCGGGAGCAGTGGGCAATGAGCAGTTCTTC. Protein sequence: CASSLYGLLAGAVGNEQFF.

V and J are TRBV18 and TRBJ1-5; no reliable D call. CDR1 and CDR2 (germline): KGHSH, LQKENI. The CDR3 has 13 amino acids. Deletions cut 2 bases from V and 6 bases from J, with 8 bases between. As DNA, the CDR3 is TGTGCCAGCTCACCAGCGGGGTCTCAGCCCCAGCATTTT. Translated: CASSPAGSQPQHF.

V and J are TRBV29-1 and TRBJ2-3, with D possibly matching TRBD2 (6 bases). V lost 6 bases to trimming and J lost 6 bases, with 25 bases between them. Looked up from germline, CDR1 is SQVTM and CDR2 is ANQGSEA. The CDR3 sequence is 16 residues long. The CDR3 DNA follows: TGCAGCGTCGCCCGCTCGTCCGGGGGTGGTGCGGATACGCAGTATTTT. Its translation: CSVARSSGGGADTQYF.

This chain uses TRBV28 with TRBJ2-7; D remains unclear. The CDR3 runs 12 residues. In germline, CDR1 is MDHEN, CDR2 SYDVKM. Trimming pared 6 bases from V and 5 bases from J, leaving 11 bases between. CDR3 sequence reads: CASSPPDNEQYF. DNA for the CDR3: TGTGCCAGCAGCCCTCCCGATAACGAGCAGTACTTC.

This CDR3 is CASSLNRDGETQYF. The CDR3 bases are TGCGCCAGCAGCCTAAACAGGGATGGGGAGACCCAGTACTTC. The chain combines TRBV5-1 with TRBJ2-5; maybe TRBD1 (6 bases). This CDR3 spans 14 amino acids. The germline CDR1 and CDR2 sequences are SGHRS and YFSETQ. The germline V and J ends were trimmed by 4 bases and 5 bases, with 15 bases remaining between them.

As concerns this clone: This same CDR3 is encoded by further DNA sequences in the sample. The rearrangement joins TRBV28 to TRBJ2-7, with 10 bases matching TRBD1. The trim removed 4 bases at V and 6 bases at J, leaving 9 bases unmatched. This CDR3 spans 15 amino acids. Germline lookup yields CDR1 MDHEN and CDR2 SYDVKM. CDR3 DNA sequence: TGTGCCAGCAGTTCTCTCGGACAGGGGGGGAGCGAGCAGTACTTC. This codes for CASSSLGQGGSEQYF.

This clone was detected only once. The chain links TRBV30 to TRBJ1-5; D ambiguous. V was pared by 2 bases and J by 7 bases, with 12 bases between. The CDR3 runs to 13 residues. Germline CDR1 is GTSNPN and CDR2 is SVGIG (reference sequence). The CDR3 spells CAWSLGGIQPQHF. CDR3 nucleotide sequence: TGTGCCTGGAGTTTGGGCGGAATACAGCCCCAGCATTTT.

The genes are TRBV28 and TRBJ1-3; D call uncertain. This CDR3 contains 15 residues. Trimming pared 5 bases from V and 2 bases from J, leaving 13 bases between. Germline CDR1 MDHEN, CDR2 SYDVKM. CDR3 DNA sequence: TGTGCCAGCAGTCCCACGGGGAGGGCTGGAAACACCATATATTTT. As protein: CASSPTGRAGNTIYF. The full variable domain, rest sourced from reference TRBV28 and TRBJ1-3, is DVKVTQSSRYLVKRTGEKVFLECVQDMDHENMFWYRQDPGLGLRLIYFSYDVKMKEKGDIPEGYSVSREKKERFSLILESASTNQTSMYLCASSPTGRAGNTIYFGEGSWLTVV.

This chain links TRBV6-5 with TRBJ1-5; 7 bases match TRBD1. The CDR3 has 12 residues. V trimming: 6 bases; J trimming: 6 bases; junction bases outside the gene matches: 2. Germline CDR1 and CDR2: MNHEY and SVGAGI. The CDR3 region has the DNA TGTGCCAGCAGCCACAGGGGTCAGCCCCAGCATTTT. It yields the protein CASSHRGQPQHF.

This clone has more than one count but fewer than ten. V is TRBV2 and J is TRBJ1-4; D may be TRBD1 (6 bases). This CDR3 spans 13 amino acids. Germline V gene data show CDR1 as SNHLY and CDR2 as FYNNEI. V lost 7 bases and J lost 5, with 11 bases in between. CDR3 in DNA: TGTGCCAGCACAGGGGCCGGGAATGAAAAACTGTTTTTT. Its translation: CASTGAGNEKLFF.

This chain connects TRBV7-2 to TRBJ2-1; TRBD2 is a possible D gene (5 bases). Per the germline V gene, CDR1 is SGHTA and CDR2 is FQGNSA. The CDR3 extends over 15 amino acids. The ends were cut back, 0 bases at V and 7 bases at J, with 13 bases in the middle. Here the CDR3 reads CASSLALLAANEQFF. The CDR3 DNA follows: TGTGCCAGCAGCTTAGCGCTCCTAGCTGCGAATGAGCAGTTCTTC.

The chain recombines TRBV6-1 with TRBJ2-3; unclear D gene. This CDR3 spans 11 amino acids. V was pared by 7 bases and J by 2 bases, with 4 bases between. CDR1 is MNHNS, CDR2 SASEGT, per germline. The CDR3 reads CASTATDTQYF. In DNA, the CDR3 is TGTGCCAGCACCGCCACAGATACGCAGTATTTT.

CDR3 DNA sequence: TGTGCCTCCCAAATATCGTGGCGGTCGAACACCGGGGAGCTGTTTTTT. It codes for CASQISWRSNTGELFF. This chain uses TRBV30 with TRBJ2-2; D gene uncertain. The CDR3 contains 16 residues. Germline V lookup: CDR1 GTSNPN, CDR2 SVGIG (reference sequence). The V gene lost 7 bases and the J gene lost 0 bases, with 18 bases spanning the gap. The full variable domain, rest sourced from reference TRBV30 and TRBJ2-2, is SQTIHQWPATLVQPVGSPLSLECTVEGTSNPNLYWYRQAAGRGLQLLFYSVGIGQISSEVPQNLSASRPQDRQFILSSKKLLLSDSGFYLCASQISWRSNTGELFFGEGSRLTVL.

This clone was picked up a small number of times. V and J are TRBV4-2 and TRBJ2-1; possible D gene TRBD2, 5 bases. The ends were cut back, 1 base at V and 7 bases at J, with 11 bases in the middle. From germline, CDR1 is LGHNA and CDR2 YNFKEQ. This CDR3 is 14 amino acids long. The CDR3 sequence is CASSQAGRLNEQFF. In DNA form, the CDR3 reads TGTGCCAGCAGCCAAGCGGGAAGGCTGAATGAGCAGTTCTTC.

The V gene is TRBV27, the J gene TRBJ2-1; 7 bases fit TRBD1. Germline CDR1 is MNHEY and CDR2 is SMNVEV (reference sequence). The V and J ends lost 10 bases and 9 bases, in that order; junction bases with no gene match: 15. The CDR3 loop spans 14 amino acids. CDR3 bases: TGTGCCACCTCCATCCGTGGGACAGTAGGTGAGCAGTTCTTC. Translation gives CATSIRGTVGEQFF.

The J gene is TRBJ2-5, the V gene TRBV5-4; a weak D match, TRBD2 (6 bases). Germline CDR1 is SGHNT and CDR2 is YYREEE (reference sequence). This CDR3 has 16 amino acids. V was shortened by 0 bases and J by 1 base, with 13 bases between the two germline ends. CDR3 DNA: TGTGCCAGCAGCTTGGAGAGGAGTAGCGGCCAAGAGACCCAGTACTTC. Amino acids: CASSLERSSGQETQYF. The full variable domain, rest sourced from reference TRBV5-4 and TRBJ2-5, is ETGVTQSPTHLIKTRGQQVTLRCSSQSGHNTVSWYQQALGQGPQFIFQYYREEENGRGNFPPRFSGLQFPNYSSELNVNALELDDSALYLCASSLERSSGQETQYFGPGTRLLVL.

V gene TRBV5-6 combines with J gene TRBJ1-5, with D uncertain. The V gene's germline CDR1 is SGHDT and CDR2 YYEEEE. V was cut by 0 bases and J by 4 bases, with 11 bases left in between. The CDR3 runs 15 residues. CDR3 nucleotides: TGTGCCAGCAGCTTGGGCGGTGGAGCAAATCAGCCCCAGCATTTT. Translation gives CASSLGGGANQPQHF. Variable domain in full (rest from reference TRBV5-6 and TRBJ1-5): DAGVTQSPTHLIKTRGQQVTLRCSPKSGHDTVSWYQQALGQGPQFIFQYYEEEERQRGNFPDRFSGHQFPNYSSELNVNALLLGDSALYLCASSLGGGANQPQHFGDGTRLSIL.

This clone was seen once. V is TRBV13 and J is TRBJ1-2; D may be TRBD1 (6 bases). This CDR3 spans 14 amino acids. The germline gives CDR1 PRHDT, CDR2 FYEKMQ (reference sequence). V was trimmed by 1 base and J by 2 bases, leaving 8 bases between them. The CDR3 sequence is CASSLVTGNYGYTF. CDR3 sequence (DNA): TGTGCCAGCAGCTTAGTAACAGGGAACTATGGCTACACCTTC.

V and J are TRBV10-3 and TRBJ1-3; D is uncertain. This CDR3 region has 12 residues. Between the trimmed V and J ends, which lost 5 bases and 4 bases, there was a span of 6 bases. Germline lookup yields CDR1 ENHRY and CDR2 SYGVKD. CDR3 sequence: CAISTTGNTIYF. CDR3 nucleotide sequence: TGTGCCATCAGTACGACAGGAAACACCATATATTTT.

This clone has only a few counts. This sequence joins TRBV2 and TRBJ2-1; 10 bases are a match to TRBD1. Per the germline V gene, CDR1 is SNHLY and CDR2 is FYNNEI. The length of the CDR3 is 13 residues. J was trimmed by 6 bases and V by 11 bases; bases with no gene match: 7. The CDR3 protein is CAGGQGGLNEQFF. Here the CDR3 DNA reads TGTGCCGGCGGACAGGGGGGACTCAATGAGCAGTTCTTC.

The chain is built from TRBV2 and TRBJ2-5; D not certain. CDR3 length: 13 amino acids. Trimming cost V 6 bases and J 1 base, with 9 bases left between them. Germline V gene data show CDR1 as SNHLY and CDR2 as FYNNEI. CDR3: CASSPRPQETQYF. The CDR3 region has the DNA TGTGCCAGCAGCCCAAGGCCCCAAGAGACCCAGTACTTC. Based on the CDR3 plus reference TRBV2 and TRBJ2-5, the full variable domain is EPEVTQTPSHQVTQMGQEVILRCVPISNHLYFYWYRQILGQKVEFLVSFYNNEISEKSEIFDDQFSVERPDGSNFTLKIRSTKLEDSAMYFCASSPRPQETQYFGPGTRLLVL.

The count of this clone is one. This CDR3 reads CAWRDRQPGNTIYF. CDR3 in DNA: TGTGCCTGGAGGGACAGACAACCTGGAAACACCATATATTTT. This chain links TRBV30 with TRBJ1-3; tentatively, D is TRBD1 (6 bases). V was clipped by 3 bases and J by 2 bases, with 11 bases between them. In germline, CDR1 is GTSNPN, CDR2 SVGIG (reference sequence). The CDR3 runs 14 residues.

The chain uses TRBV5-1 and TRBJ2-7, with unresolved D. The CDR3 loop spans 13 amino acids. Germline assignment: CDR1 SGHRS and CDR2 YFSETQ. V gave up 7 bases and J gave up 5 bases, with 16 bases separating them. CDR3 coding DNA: TGCGCCAGCTCCGAGGTGGGGATAAACGAGCAGTACTTC. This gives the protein CASSEVGINEQYF.

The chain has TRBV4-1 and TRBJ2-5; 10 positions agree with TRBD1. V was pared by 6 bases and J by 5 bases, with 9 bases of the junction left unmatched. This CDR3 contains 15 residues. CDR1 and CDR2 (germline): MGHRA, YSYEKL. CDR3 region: CASRPMTGGRETQYF. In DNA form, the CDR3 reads TGCGCCAGCAGACCAATGACAGGGGGCCGGGAGACCCAGTACTTC.

CDR3 coding DNA: TGTGCCAGCAGCTTTACGGACACCATATATTTT. Translating gives CASSFTDTIYF. This chain uses TRBV7-9 with TRBJ1-3, with D hard to call. Germline CDR1 is SEHNR and CDR2 is FQNEAQ (reference sequence). The V end was cut by 3 bases, the J end by 8 bases, with 5 bases between. This CDR3 is built from 11 residues.

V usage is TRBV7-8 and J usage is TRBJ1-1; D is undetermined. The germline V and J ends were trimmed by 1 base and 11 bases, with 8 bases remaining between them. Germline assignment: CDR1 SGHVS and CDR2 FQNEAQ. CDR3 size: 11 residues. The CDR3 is CASSLEGRAFF. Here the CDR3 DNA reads TGTGCCAGCAGCTTAGAGGGCCGCGCTTTCTTT.

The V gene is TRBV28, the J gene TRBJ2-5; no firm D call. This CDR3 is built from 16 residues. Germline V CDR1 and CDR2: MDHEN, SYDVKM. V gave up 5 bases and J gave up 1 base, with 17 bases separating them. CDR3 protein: CASSRRELLLQETQYF. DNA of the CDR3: TGTGCCAGCAGTCGGCGAGAACTCCTACTCCAAGAGACCCAGTACTTC.